The rows below give T cell receptor beta chains drawn from one sample of a study of siplizumab effects on memory and regulatory T cells. The assay was immunoSEQ multiplex PCR, and TCRdb's table has in-frame clones only and misses some. The repertoire holds tens of thousands of clones, with more than 80% as singletons. The sequenced sample consisted of CD8+ T cells sorted from blood. These receptors originate from a human donor in good health. Both conserved end residues are part of each CDR3. Each record gives: V gene, clone size, J gene, D gene, CDR3 DNA, CDR3 protein. A D gene is named only where the DNA matches it firmly. Rows give clone size only sometimes, using once, few, many, or a class for an expanded clone.

TRBV7-2	-	TRBJ2-7	-	TGTGCCAGCAGCTTTCTCGACCTCGGGGACGAGCAGTACTTC	CASSFLDLGDEQYF
TRBV6-5	-	TRBJ1-2	-	TGTGCCAGCAGGACCGAGGATGGCTACACCTTC	CASRTEDGYTF
TRBV19	-	TRBJ1-5	-	TGTGCCAGTAGTCAGGACAGTGGTCAGCCCCAGCATTTT	CASSQDSGQPQHF
TRBV7-2	-	TRBJ2-2	-	TGTGCCAGAGGGACGAACACCGGGGAGCTGTTTTTT	CARGTNTGELFF
TRBV7-9	-	TRBJ2-1	-	TGTGCCAGCAACGGGCCCCGGTCTTATGAGCAGTTCTTC	CASNGPRSYEQFF
TRBV4-2	-	TRBJ1-2	-	TGTGCCAGCAGCTTGGCTTTGGTCGATGGGGACTATGGCTACACCTTC	CASSLALVDGDYGYTF
TRBV7-6	-	TRBJ1-1	-	TGTGCCAGCAGCGCCGAAGCGGCAGCCAACACTGAAGCTTTCTTT	CASSAEAAANTEAFF
TRBV28	-	TRBJ2-5	TRBD1	TGTGCCAGCAGTTTACCCGGGGACAGTAACCAAGAGACCCAGTACTTC	CASSLPGDSNQETQYF
TRBV28	-	TRBJ2-1	-	TGTGCCAGCAGCATCACAGGGTACAATGAGCAGTTCTTC	CASSITGYNEQFF
TRBV27	-	TRBJ1-5	TRBD1	TGTGCCAGCAGTTCAGACAGGGTTGATCAGCCCCAGCATTTT	CASSSDRVDQPQHF
TRBV5-1	-	TRBJ2-5	-	TGCGCCAGCAGCTTGGATTTCGAGGCGGAGACCCAGTACTTC	CASSLDFEAETQYF
TRBV28	-	TRBJ2-3	TRBD1	TGTGCCAGCAGTCTACACAGGGGGGCAGATACGCAGTATTTT	CASSLHRGADTQYF
TRBV12-5	-	TRBJ2-5	-	TGTGCTAGTGCCCCGAGGGACCTAGGACTCCAAGAGACCCAGTACTTC	CASAPRDLGLQETQYF
TRBV9	-	TRBJ2-7	-	TGTGCCAGCAGCGTAGGGGGGACTCCCTACGAGCAGTACTTC	CASSVGGTPYEQYF
TRBV2	-	TRBJ2-1	-	TGTGCCAGCATTCAAGGGAGCCACTCCTACAATGAGCAGTTCTTC	CASIQGSHSYNEQFF
TRBV6-5	-	TRBJ2-2	TRBD2	TGTGCCAGCGGCACGGGAGGGGCCGGGGAGCTGTTTTTT	CASGTGGAGELFF
TRBV15	-	TRBJ2-1	TRBD2	TGTGCCACCAGCAGACCCGGGGGTAGCGGGAGGGGCGAGCAGTTCTTC	CATSRPGGSGRGEQFF
TRBV5-6	-	TRBJ2-5	-	TGTGCCAGCAGCCCCGATCGTCAAGAGACCCAGTACTTC	CASSPDRQETQYF
TRBV10-1	-	TRBJ2-3	TRBD1	TGCGCCAGCAGTGTCGCGACAGGGGAAGGTGGCACAGATACGCAGTATTTT	CASSVATGEGGTDTQYF
TRBV10-3	-	TRBJ2-3	TRBD2	TGTGCCATCAGTGGACTAGCGGCCACAGATACGCAGTATTTT	CAISGLAATDTQYF
TRBV7-9	-	TRBJ2-1	-	TGTGCCAGCAGCTTAGTAGGGCAGGGGTACTACAATGAGCAGTTCTTC	CASSLVGQGYYNEQFF
TRBV9	once	TRBJ2-2	TRBD2	TGTGCCAGCAGCGTAGGTCTAGCGGGAGGGCCGAACACCGGGGAGCTGTTTTTT	CASSVGLAGGPNTGELFF
TRBV4-2	-	TRBJ1-1	-	TGTGCCAGCAGCCAGGGGAGCCGGGCCTTGAACACTGAAGCTTTCTTT	CASSQGSRALNTEAFF
TRBV6-1	-	TRBJ1-5	-	TGTGCCAGCAGTGCCGAGAGACTGGATCAGCCCCAGCATTTT	CASSAERLDQPQHF
TRBV19	-	TRBJ1-3	-	TGTGCCAGTAGTATAGGGCCGCAGGGGTCTGGAAACACCATATATTTT	CASSIGPQGSGNTIYF
TRBV28	-	TRBJ2-7	-	TGTGCCAGCAGTATGAGCGGAGCAACCTACGAGCAGTACTTC	CASSMSGATYEQYF
TRBV7-2	-	TRBJ2-7	TRBD1	TGTGCCAGCAGCCCGCGACAGGGATTCTACGAGCAGTACTTC	CASSPRQGFYEQYF
TRBV7-2	medium-sized	TRBJ2-7	TRBD2	TGTGCCAGCAGCTTAGACTATTCTAGCGGGAGCCACGAGCAGTACTTC	CASSLDYSSGSHEQYF
TRBV7-9	-	TRBJ2-1	-	TGTGCCAGCAGCTTAGATAGCCCACTTCAGGGGCAGTTCTTC	CASSLDSPLQGQFF
TRBV15	-	TRBJ2-1	TRBD2	TGTGCCACCAGCCTGGGGAGGGAGAGACACAATGAGCAGTTCTTC	CATSLGRERHNEQFF
TRBV9	-	TRBJ2-3	-	TGTGCCAGCAGCGTAGCTGGTACAGAGGGCACAGAGGTTGCGCAGTATTTT	CASSVAGTEGTEVAQYF
TRBV14	-	TRBJ1-2	-	TGTGCCAGCAGCCACCGACCCACTGCCTCTAACTATGGCTACACCTTC	CASSHRPTASNYGYTF
TRBV29-1	-	TRBJ2-6	-	TGCAGCGTTGAAGATCCCTCTGGGGCCAACGTCCTGACTTTC	CSVEDPSGANVLTF
TRBV5-6	-	TRBJ2-3	TRBD1	TGTGCCAGCAGCTTGGTTGCGGGACAGGTAGGGGTCACAGATACGCAGTATTTT	CASSLVAGQVGVTDTQYF
TRBV27	-	TRBJ1-1	TRBD1	TGTGCCAGCAGTTTTGGGACAGGTCGGGGAGACACTGAAGCTTTCTTT	CASSFGTGRGDTEAFF
TRBV10-3	-	TRBJ1-3	-	TGTGCCATCAGGGGGACAACCTACTCTGGAAACACCATATATTTT	CAIRGTTYSGNTIYF
TRBV7-8	-	TRBJ1-1	TRBD1	TGTGCCAGCAGCTTAGGGACAGGGGAAACCGAAGCTTTCTTT	CASSLGTGETEAFF
TRBV9	-	TRBJ2-1	TRBD1	TGTGCCAGCAGCCCGTCAGGGGGCTCCTACAATGAGCAGTTCTTC	CASSPSGGSYNEQFF
TRBV9	-	TRBJ2-3	-	TGTGCCAGCAGCGTATTGGCAGGAGATCCCGATACGCAGTATTTT	CASSVLAGDPDTQYF
TRBV15	few	TRBJ2-3	TRBD2	TGTGCCACCAGCAGGGGCCGGACTAGCCCCACAGATACGCAGTATTTT	CATSRGRTSPTDTQYF
TRBV30	-	TRBJ1-1	-	TGTGCCTGGAGTACTACAGGGTGGGGGACTGAAGCTTTCTTT	CAWSTTGWGTEAFF
TRBV27	-	TRBJ2-7	TRBD1	TGTGCCAGCAGTCCCGGACAGGGTCTATACGAGCAGTACTTC	CASSPGQGLYEQYF
TRBV30	-	TRBJ2-7	TRBD2	TGTGCCTGGAACATAGCGGGAGGGCGTAACGAGCAGTACTTC	CAWNIAGGRNEQYF
TRBV5-5	-	TRBJ1-5	-	TGTGCCAGCAGCTTTTACAGGGATGTGGATCAGCCCCAGCATTTT	CASSFYRDVDQPQHF